This TCR beta chain derives from a study of cytomegalovirus exposure and HLA in healthy donors. For this clone: No antigen is known for it.

The study's findings and limits: An analysis done earlier found most TCR beta V segments productive about 90% or about 30% of the time. A highly shared variant cluster was judged a likely technical artifact. Common viral pathogens (according to a later analysis) appeared linked to several of the most significant clusters.

The primer mix had 60 Vbeta and 13 Jbeta primers. TCRdb's table, derived via immunoSEQ multiplex PCR, lists solely in-frame clones and lacks some. The sample shows about 55,000 clones, roughly 80% of them seen only once. The clonotype was recovered from a man aged 25-45 years in good health and CMV-seronegative. Sequencing was carried out using PBMCs.

This CDR3 is CASSSGQGPGELFF. In DNA form, the CDR3 reads TGTGCCAGCAGCTCGGGACAGGGACCCGGGGAGCTGTTTTTT. This chain joins TRBV7-3 and TRBJ2-2, with 9 bases fitting TRBD1. The CDR3 spans 14 residues. Germline V gives CDR1 SGHTA, CDR2 FQGTGA. V lost 4 bases and J lost 6; bases outside the gene matches: 3.